This T cell receptor (beta chain) was profiled in a study of radiation and T cells in renal cell carcinoma. V lost 4 bases, J lost 0 bases, and 10 bases lay in between. CDR1 is MNHNS, CDR2 SASEGT, per germline. CDR3 length equals 16 residues. Time point: baseline pretreatment blood. Treatment here: 15 Gy SBRT to primary tumor, nephrectomy 4 weeks later. Sequencing was performed with immunoSEQ multiplex PCR; in TCRdb, only in-frame clones are kept and a portion is missing. The data contain 45,000 or so clones, 83% of them singletons. The table lists this clone with a count of one. This TCR was recovered from a woman between 65 and 79 years old with renal cell carcinoma. The chain links TRBV6-1 to TRBJ2-6, with D perhaps assigned TRBD1 or TRBD2 (5 bases each). Sequencing used blood, obtained from a patient whose treatment included radiotherapy and nephrectomy. The CDR3 loop is CASSGGRSSGANVLTF. Here the CDR3 DNA reads TGTGCCAGCAGTGGGGGACGTAGCTCTGGGGCCAACGTCCTGACTTTC.